Listed below are T cell receptor beta chains from one sample, sequenced in a study of cytomegalovirus exposure and HLA in healthy donors. Assay: immunoSEQ multiplex PCR; the TCRdb copy retains only in-frame clones and omits some. The sample gives about 70,000 clones, 70% to 85% of which show up once; 10% to 12% is in the top ten. Specimen: PBMCs. Receptors were obtained from a human donor in good health. The CDR3 runs from the conserved cysteine through the conserved F or W. D genes are given only for firm matches. Size tells how often a clone was seen (once, few, many) or the class of an expanded clone, and some rows leave it out.

v_gene	d_gene	abundance	j_gene	CDR3aa	CDR3nt
TRBV5-4	TRBD2	NA	TRBJ2-5	CASSPAWGRVQETQYF	TGTGCCAGCAGCCCGGCCTGGGGGAGGGTTCAAGAGACCCAGTACTTC
TRBV27	NA	NA	TRBJ1-1	CASSWGTNTEAFF	TGTGCCAGCAGTTGGGGCACGAACACTGAAGCTTTCTTT
TRBV10-1	TRBD1	once	TRBJ2-7	CASSEDRGKYEQYF	TGCGCCAGCAGTGAGGACAGGGGTAAGTACGAGCAGTACTTC
TRBV5-1	TRBD1	NA	TRBJ1-1	CASSLKRPGTGGGNTEAFF	TGCGCCAGCAGCTTGAAACGCCCCGGGACAGGGGGAGGGAACACTGAAGCTTTCTTT
TRBV9	NA	NA	TRBJ2-3	CASSVEGGRGSDTQYF	TGTGCCAGCAGCGTAGAGGGGGGCAGGGGGTCGGATACGCAGTATTTT
TRBV6-5	TRBD2	NA	TRBJ2-3	CASSPGTSGRTQYF	TGTGCCAGCAGCCCCGGGACTAGCGGGCGTACGCAGTATTTT
TRBV25-1	NA	NA	TRBJ2-1	CASKQKREQFF	TGTGCCAGCAAACAGAAACGGGAGCAGTTCTTC
TRBV15	TRBD1	NA	TRBJ1-5	CATSRGGDRGQRQPQHF	TGTGCCACCAGCAGGGGGGGAGACAGGGGGCAAAGGCAGCCCCAGCATTTT
TRBV27	NA	NA	TRBJ2-7	CASSLRGFSSYEQYF	TGTGCCAGCAGTTTAAGGGGGTTTAGCTCCTACGAGCAGTACTTC
TRBV7-8	TRBD1	NA	TRBJ2-1	CASSHTGGKEQFF	TGTGCCAGCAGCCATACAGGGGGGAAGGAGCAGTTCTTC
TRBV6-6	TRBD1	NA	TRBJ1-5	CASRMDREVQPQHF	TGTGCCAGCAGGATGGACAGGGAGGTTCAGCCCCAGCATTTT
TRBV4-1	NA	NA	TRBJ2-3	CASSQKTGRADTQYF	TGCGCCAGCAGCCAGAAAACAGGGAGGGCAGATACGCAGTATTTT
TRBV28	TRBD2	NA	TRBJ2-5	CASSSLGSGRAGETQYF	TGTGCCAGCAGTTCCTTAGGAAGCGGGAGGGCCGGAGAGACCCAGTACTTC
TRBV6-1	TRBD2	NA	TRBJ2-1	CASSDLGGTSGSNEQFF	TGTGCCAGCAGTGATCTCGGGGGAACTAGCGGGAGCAATGAGCAGTTCTTC
TRBV6-4	TRBD1	once	TRBJ1-1	CASRVQGLGNTEAFF	TGTGCCAGCAGGGTACAGGGGTTGGGGAACACTGAAGCTTTCTTT
TRBV29-1	TRBD1	NA	TRBJ2-5	CSVVGTEYQETQYF	TGCAGCGTTGTGGGGACAGAGTACCAAGAGACCCAGTACTTC
TRBV9	TRBD1	NA	TRBJ1-5	CASSQRTGDDQPQHF	TGTGCCAGCAGCCAACGAACAGGGGACGATCAGCCCCAGCATTTT
TRBV5-6	NA	NA	TRBJ2-3	CASSQGLGTDTQYF	TGTGCCAGCAGCCAGGGTCTGGGCACAGATACGCAGTATTTT
TRBV10-3	NA	NA	TRBJ1-3	CAITPDRSGNTIYF	TGTGCCATCACCCCGGACAGATCTGGAAACACCATATATTTT
TRBV7-6	NA	NA	TRBJ2-1	CASSLRGDEQFF	TGTGCCAGCAGCCTGCGAGGAGATGAGCAGTTCTTC
TRBV6-6	NA	few	TRBJ1-4	CASSGEAGNEKLFF	TGTGCCAGCAGCGGGGAGGCTGGTAATGAAAAACTGTTTTTT
TRBV7-8	TRBD1	few	TRBJ2-3	CASSQERTGYSTDTQYF	TGTGCCAGCAGCCAAGAGAGGACAGGCTATAGCACAGATACGCAGTATTTT
TRBV19	NA	NA	TRBJ2-3	CASTTLGGADTQYF	TGTGCCAGTACCACTTTAGGGGGGGCAGATACGCAGTATTTT
TRBV7-8	TRBD1	NA	TRBJ2-7	CASSVRTGGTYEQYF	TGTGCCAGCAGCGTCAGGACAGGGGGTACCTACGAGCAGTACTTC
TRBV4-1	NA	NA	TRBJ1-4	CASSPVAGKLFF	TGCGCCAGCAGCCCGGTCGCGGGGAAACTGTTTTTT
TRBV18	NA	NA	TRBJ1-2	CASSIRGDGYTF	TGTGCCAGCTCAATTCGGGGAGATGGCTACACCTTC
TRBV9	NA	NA	TRBJ2-1	CASSVGGGGFYDEQFF	TGTGCCAGCAGCGTAGGAGGTGGTGGATTCTACGATGAGCAGTTCTTC
TRBV6-6	NA	NA	TRBJ1-2	CASSYPLAF	TGTGCCAGCAGTTACCCCCTAGCCTTC
TRBV6-5	NA	once	TRBJ1-1	CASSPGGTNTEAFF	TGTGCCAGCAGCCCGGGGGGGACCAACACTGAAGCTTTCTTT
TRBV6-5	NA	few	TRBJ1-3	CASMRGLSSGNTIYF	TGTGCCAGTATGCGGGGGCTTAGCTCTGGAAACACCATATATTTT
TRBV9	NA	NA	TRBJ2-3	CASSVSLGDTTDTQYF	TGTGCCAGCAGCGTATCCCTAGGAGATACCACAGATACGCAGTATTTT
TRBV28	TRBD1	NA	TRBJ2-3	CASSRRDREDGTQYF	TGTGCCAGCAGTCGCCGGGACAGGGAAGACGGTACGCAGTATTTT
TRBV6-1	NA	few	TRBJ1-2	CASSQLLYGYTF	TGTGCCAGCAGCCAATTACTCTATGGCTACACCTTC
TRBV5-1	TRBD1	NA	TRBJ2-3	CASSGGQADTQYF	TGCGCCAGCAGCGGCGGACAGGCAGATACGCAGTATTTT
TRBV7-3	NA	NA	TRBJ2-2	CASSPSTANTGELFF	TGTGCCAGCAGCCCCTCGACAGCGAACACCGGGGAGCTGTTTTTT
TRBV10-3	NA	few	TRBJ1-1	CAISAGREAFF	TGTGCCATCAGTGCCGGGAGGGAGGCTTTCTTT
TRBV5-1	TRBD2	NA	TRBJ2-1	CASSPTSSYNEQFF	TGCGCCAGCAGCCCGACTAGCAGTTACAATGAGCAGTTCTTC
TRBV5-1	NA	NA	TRBJ1-3	CASSLVPGSLSGNTIYF	TGCGCCAGCAGCTTGGTACCGGGTTCCCTCTCTGGAAACACCATATATTTT
TRBV19	NA	once	TRBJ2-7	CASSIRGDSYEQYF	TGTGCCAGTAGTATCAGGGGGGATTCCTACGAGCAGTACTTC
TRBV9	TRBD2	NA	TRBJ2-5	CASSATTSGGTQYF	TGTGCCAGCAGCGCTACGACTAGCGGGGGGACCCAGTACTTC
TRBV4-2	TRBD2	NA	TRBJ2-3	CASSSGVGTSGRVQYF	TGTGCCAGCAGTTCCGGGGTGGGGACTAGCGGGAGGGTGCAGTATTTT
TRBV5-1	TRBD2	few	TRBJ2-1	CASQLPLAGDNEQFF	TGCGCCAGCCAGCTTCCCCTAGCGGGAGACAATGAGCAGTTCTTC
TRBV28	NA	few	TRBJ1-5	CASSLGSGGDWQPQHF	TGTGCCAGCAGTTTGGGGTCGGGGGGCGATTGGCAGCCCCAGCATTTT
TRBV10-3	NA	NA	TRBJ2-1	CAISDRTDSYNEQFF	TGTGCCATCAGCGACCGGACAGACTCCTACAATGAGCAGTTCTTC
TRBV11-1	TRBD1	NA	TRBJ2-5	CASTFRGTQETQYF	TGTGCCAGCACCTTCAGGGGGACCCAAGAGACCCAGTACTTC
TRBV5-1	TRBD2	once	TRBJ2-5	CASSLRGLAGGRETQYF	TGCGCCAGCAGCTTGAGGGGACTAGCGGGAGGGCGAGAGACCCAGTACTTC
TRBV7-9	TRBD2	NA	TRBJ2-1	CASGLSGRSYNEQFF	TGTGCCAGCGGGTTGAGCGGGAGGTCTTACAATGAGCAGTTCTTC
TRBV5-1	TRBD2	NA	TRBJ2-3	CASSSIAGGSTDTQYF	TGCGCCAGCAGCTCCATCGCCGGGGGGTCCACAGATACGCAGTATTTT
TRBV5-1	NA	NA	TRBJ1-1	CASREQRQNTEAFF	TGCGCCAGCAGGGAACAGAGACAGAACACTGAAGCTTTCTTT
TRBV6-1	NA	NA	TRBJ1-1	CASRRAGRHTEAFF	TGTGCCAGCAGACGGGCCGGGAGGCACACTGAAGCTTTCTTT
TRBV30	NA	NA	TRBJ2-1	CAWSLVARYYNEQFF	TGTGCCTGGAGTTTGGTAGCGCGTTACTACAATGAGCAGTTCTTC
TRBV15	NA	NA	TRBJ2-7	CATSRDLTASYEQYF	TGTGCCACCAGCAGAGACCTGACAGCCTCCTACGAGCAGTACTTC
TRBV19	TRBD1	NA	TRBJ2-2	CASSTRTGVRTGELFF	TGTGCCAGTAGTACTCGGACAGGGGTGAGGACCGGGGAGCTGTTTTTT
TRBV2	TRBD2	NA	TRBJ2-5	CASSPGLAGRETQYF	TGTGCCAGCTCTCCGGGCCTAGCGGGAAGAGAGACCCAGTACTTC
TRBV2	TRBD1	NA	TRBJ1-2	CASSPGGRGPHGYTF	TGTGCCAGCAGTCCTGGGGGCAGGGGGCCCCATGGCTACACCTTC
TRBV5-4	TRBD2	NA	TRBJ2-7	CASSSLAGGGGLEQYF	TGTGCCAGCAGCTCCCTCGCGGGAGGGGGGGGGCTCGAGCAGTACTTC
TRBV2	NA	NA	TRBJ1-1	CASSAGQGTEAFF	TGTGCCAGCAGTGCCGGCCAGGGCACTGAAGCTTTCTTT